These 3 T cell receptor beta chains came from one sample sequenced in a study of cytomegalovirus exposure and HLA in healthy donors. The PCR employed 60 Vbeta primers together with 13 Jbeta primers. Generated by immunoSEQ multiplex PCR, the TCRdb table keeps only in-frame clones and is missing some. The table has over 200,000 clones, roughly 87% seen once. The sample consisted of PBMCs. These receptors were collected from a woman in her 40s in good health and CMV-seropositive.

The chain combines TRBV11-2 with TRBJ2-5; TRBD1 agrees at 7 bases. The CDR3 spans 15 residues. V shed 4 bases, J shed 7 bases, and the junction held 12 bases outside the gene matches. Looked up from germline, CDR1 is SGHAT and CDR2 is FQNNGV. The CDR3 DNA reads as TGTGCCAGCAGCTCCTTGACAGGGACCCAGGGGACCCAGTACTTC. Translating gives CASSSLTGTQGTQYF.

The chain couples TRBV7-9 to TRBJ1-1; 8 bases map to TRBD1. This CDR3 region has 14 residues. CDR1 is SEHNR and CDR2 is FQNEAQ in the germline V gene (reference sequence). The J segment lost 3 bases and the V segment lost 4 bases, leaving 4 bases of the junction unmatched. This CDR3 reads CASSWTGRDTEAFF. CDR3 DNA: TGTGCCAGCAGCTGGACAGGGAGGGACACTGAAGCTTTCTTT.

The CDR3 DNA reads TGCGCCAGCAGCCAAGTGGAGAGCACAGATACGCAGTATTTT. Its translation is CASSQVESTDTQYF. The chain has TRBV4-1 and TRBJ2-3; no firm D call. CDR1 and CDR2 (germline): MGHRA, YSYEKL. The CDR3 covers 14 residues. The V end was cut by 1 base, the J end by 0 bases, with 5 bases between.